Listed here are 3 T cell receptor beta chains from one sample, sequenced in a study of shared clonotypes between healthy human individuals. Sequencing used immunoSEQ multiplex PCR; TCRdb keeps in-frame clones, though not all of them. The table has about 100,000 clones, about 71% seen once. The sequenced sample consisted of memory CD8+ T cells sorted from blood. Noted subset: CD45RO+ cells pooled with CCR7-negative TemRA cells. These receptors originate from a woman younger than 45 in good health.

This rearrangement joins TRBV21-1 to TRBJ2-2; TRBD1 was called by the table and not checked on the DNA. TRBV21-1 is recorded as a pseudogene. The CDR3 runs to 16 residues. CDR3 nucleotide sequence: TGTGCCAGCAGCTCGGGACAGCTGTCGAACACCGGGGAGCTGTTTTTT. Residues: CASSSGQLSNTGELFF.

The J gene is TRBJ2-3, the V gene TRBV30; D is unresolved. This CDR3 spans 12 amino acids. Germline CDR1 and CDR2: GTSNPN and SVGIG (reference sequence). Trimming removed 2 bases at V and 6 bases at J, with 9 bases between. Here the CDR3 DNA reads TGTGCCTGGAGTTTACAGTGGGATACGCAGTATTTT. Its protein product is CAWSLQWDTQYF.

By share of the sample, this clone is medium-sized (0.01 to 0.1%). This chain uses TRBV4-2 with TRBJ2-7, with D perhaps matching TRBD2 (6 bases). V was shortened by 5 bases and J by 0 bases, with 14 bases between the two germline ends. Germline V gene data show CDR1 as LGHNA and CDR2 as YNFKEQ. CDR3 size: 15 residues. CDR3 coding DNA: TGTGCCAGCAGCTCCAGACTAGAAGGCTCCTACGAGCAGTACTTC. Amino acids: CASSSRLEGSYEQYF.